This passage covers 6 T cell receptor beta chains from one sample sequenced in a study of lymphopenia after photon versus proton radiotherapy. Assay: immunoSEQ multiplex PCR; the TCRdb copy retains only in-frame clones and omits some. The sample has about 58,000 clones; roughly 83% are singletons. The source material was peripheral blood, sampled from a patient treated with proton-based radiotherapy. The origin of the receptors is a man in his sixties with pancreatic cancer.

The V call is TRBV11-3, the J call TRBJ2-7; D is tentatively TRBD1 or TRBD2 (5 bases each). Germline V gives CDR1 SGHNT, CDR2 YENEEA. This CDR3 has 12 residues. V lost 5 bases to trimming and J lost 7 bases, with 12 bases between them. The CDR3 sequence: CASSLTREEQYF. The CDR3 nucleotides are TGTGCCAGCAGCCTGACCAGGGAGGAGCAGTACTTC.

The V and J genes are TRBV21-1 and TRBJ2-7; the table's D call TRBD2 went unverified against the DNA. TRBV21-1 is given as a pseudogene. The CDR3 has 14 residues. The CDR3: CASSKRRDSYEQYF. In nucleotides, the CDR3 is TGTGCCAGCAGCAAACGGCGGGACTCCTACGAGCAGTACTTC.

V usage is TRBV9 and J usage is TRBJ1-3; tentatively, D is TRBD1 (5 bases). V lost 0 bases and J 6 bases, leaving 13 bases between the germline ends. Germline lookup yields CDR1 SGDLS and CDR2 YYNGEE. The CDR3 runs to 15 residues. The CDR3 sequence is CASSVDGAEINTIYF. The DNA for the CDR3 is TGTGCCAGCAGCGTAGACGGGGCGGAGATAAACACCATATATTTT.

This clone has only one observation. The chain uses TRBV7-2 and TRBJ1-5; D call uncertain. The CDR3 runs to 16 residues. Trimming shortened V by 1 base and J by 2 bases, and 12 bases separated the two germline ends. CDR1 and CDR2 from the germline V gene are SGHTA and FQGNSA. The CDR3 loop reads CASSLESGRGNQPQHF. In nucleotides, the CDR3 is TGTGCCAGCAGCTTAGAATCCGGTCGGGGCAATCAGCCCCAGCATTTT.

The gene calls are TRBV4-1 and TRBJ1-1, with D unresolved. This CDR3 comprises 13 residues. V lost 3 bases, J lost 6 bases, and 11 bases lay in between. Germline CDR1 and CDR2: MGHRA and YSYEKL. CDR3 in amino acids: CASSQRIGAEAFF. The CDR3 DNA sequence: TGCGCCAGCAGCCAGCGAATAGGAGCTGAAGCTTTCTTT.

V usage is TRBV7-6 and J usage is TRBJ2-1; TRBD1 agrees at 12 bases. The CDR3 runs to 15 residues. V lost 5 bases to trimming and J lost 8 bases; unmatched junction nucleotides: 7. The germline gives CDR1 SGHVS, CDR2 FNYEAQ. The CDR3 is CASSEGGTGGDEQFF. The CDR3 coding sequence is TGTGCCAGCAGCGAGGGGGGGACAGGGGGCGATGAGCAGTTCTTC.